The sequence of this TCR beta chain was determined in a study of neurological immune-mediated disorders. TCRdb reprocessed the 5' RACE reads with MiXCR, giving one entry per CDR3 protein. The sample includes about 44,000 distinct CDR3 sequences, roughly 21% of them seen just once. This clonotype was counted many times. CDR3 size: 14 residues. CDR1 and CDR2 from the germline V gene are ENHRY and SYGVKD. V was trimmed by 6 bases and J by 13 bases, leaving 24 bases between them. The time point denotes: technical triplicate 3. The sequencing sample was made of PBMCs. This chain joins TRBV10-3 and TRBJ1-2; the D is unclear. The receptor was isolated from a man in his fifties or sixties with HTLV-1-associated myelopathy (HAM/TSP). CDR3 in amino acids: CAISDLLDGTRGTF. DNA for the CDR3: TGTGCCATCAGCGACTTACTGGACGGCACCCGGGGCACCTTC.